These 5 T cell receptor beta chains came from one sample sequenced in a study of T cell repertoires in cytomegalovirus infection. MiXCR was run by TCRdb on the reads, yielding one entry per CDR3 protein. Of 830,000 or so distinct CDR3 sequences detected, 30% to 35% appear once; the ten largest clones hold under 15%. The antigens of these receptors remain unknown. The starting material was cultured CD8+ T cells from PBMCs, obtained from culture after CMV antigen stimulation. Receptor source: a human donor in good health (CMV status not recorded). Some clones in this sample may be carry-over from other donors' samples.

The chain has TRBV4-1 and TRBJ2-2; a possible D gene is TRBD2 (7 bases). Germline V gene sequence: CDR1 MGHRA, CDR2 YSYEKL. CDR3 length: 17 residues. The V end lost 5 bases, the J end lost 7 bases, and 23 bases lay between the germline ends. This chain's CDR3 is CASSLRGGVDFIGELFF. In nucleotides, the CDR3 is TGCGCCAGCAGCTTAAGAGGGGGGGTCGATTTCATCGGGGAGCTGTTTTTT.

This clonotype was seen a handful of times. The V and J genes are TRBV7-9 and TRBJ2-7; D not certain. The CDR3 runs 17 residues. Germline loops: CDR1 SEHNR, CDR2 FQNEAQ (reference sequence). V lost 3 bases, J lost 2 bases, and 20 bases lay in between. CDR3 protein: CASSFGDGSITPYEQYV. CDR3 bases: TGTGCCAGCAGCTTCGGCGACGGATCGATCACACCCTACGAGCAGTACGTC.

CDR3 DNA sequence: TGTGCCAGCAGCCAAGATTTCACCCCCGGGATGCTGTTTTTT. The encoded protein is CASSQDFTPGMLFF. The chain is built from TRBV14 and TRBJ2-2; tentative D call: TRBD2 (5 bases). Germline V gives CDR1 SGHDN, CDR2 FVKESK. The CDR3 totals 14 residues. V lost 0 bases and J 13 bases, leaving 15 bases between the germline ends.

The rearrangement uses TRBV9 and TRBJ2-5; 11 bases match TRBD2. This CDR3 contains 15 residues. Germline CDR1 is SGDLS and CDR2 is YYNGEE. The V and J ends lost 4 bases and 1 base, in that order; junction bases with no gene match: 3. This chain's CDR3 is CASSTSGGFQETQYF. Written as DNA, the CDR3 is TGTGCCAGCAGCACTAGCGGGGGCTTCCAAGAGACCCAGTACTTC.

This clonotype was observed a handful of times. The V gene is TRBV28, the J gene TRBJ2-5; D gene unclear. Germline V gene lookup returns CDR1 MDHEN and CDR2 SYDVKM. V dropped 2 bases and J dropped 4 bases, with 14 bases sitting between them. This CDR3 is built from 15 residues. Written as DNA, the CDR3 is TGTGCCAGCAGTTTAAACGATAACTACCTAGAGACCCAGTACTTC. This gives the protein CASSLNDNYLETQYF. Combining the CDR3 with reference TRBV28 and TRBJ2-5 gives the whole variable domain DVKVTQSSRYLVKRTGEKVFLECVQDMDHENMFWYRQDPGLGLRLIYFSYDVKMKEKGDIPEGYSVSREKKERFSLILESASTNQTSMYLCASSLNDNYLETQYFGPGTRLLVL.